This entry features one T cell receptor beta chain sequence. Its antigen has not been determined. No per-base quality is available; no much larger clone lies one base away. The listed sequencing device is Illumina NovaSeq 6000. TCRalpha and TCRbeta cDNA libraries were constructed by 5'RACE with constant-segment primers, with sample barcodes and unique molecular identifiers being introduced. RNA was extracted from every sample with Trizol reagent. Amplification of the libraries took two PCR steps, and the second step added a second sample barcode plus Illumina TruSeq adapters. The libraries were sequenced on an Illumina NovaSeq using 2 x 150 bp paired-end reads. On the study's bioinformatics: With migec v1.2.7, reads were demultiplexed and then collapsed into UMI-guided consensus sequences. Using mixcr v2.1.11, UMI consensuses were aligned to TRA and TRB V and J templates and then assembled into clonotypes. Expanded or contracted clonotypes were those called significant by both edgeR and NoisET, with noise models trained on biological replicates. edgeR calls used a false discovery rate-adjusted p below 0.01 and a log2 fold-change threshold of 1. As an exploratory analysis of dynamics, PCA with hierarchical clustering was applied to max-normalized trajectories of the 1000 most abundant clonotypes. The CD4 or CD8 phenotype of responding clones was assigned using the separately sequenced CD4+ and CD8+ repertoires. TCRdb cleaned the public reads at Q25 with fastp, built clones with MiXCR and kept in-frame beta chains. Rows are unified per CDR3 protein, each entry keeping the most common DNA and genes. The V and J calls and clone size are TCRdb's, not the authors'. The sample data list fewer than 650,000 distinct CDR3 sequences, and about 20% of these were observed just once. Roughly 8.3% of the sample comes from the top ten.

V and J lose 3 bases and 0 bases, and a span of 12 bases separates them. The CDR3 has 16 amino acids, counting the end cysteine and phenylalanine. Kept here is only the CDR3 DNA, which spans 48 bases and is read in frame from base 1. Reading the germline V gene gives CDR1 SNHLY and CDR2 FYNNEI. Ficoll-Paque density gradient centrifugation was used to isolate PBMCs. The data derive from a study of T-cell memory formation after mild COVID-19 (dated by TCRdb to about 2021). A note on the overall study: TCR sequence clusters from the two donors were found to be largely donor specific. Longitudinal TCRalpha and TCRbeta repertoire sequencing tracked T-cell clones expanding and contracting after mild COVID-19 in two donors. The cohort comprised two young, previously healthy adult volunteers, one female and one male.

The study at large found these results: Balanced CD4/CD8 phenotypes were observed for clones contracting from day 15 to 85, whereas a bias towards CD4+ was observed for a second wave of clones expanding from day 15 to 37. Contracting CD4+ clones appeared mostly in the CM and EM memory subsets, whereas CD8+ clones were enriched in EMRA. The study covered only a couple of mild cases, and larger cohorts including severe cases with pre-infection samples were considered necessary. SARS-CoV-2 specificity was not confirmed for the second-wave clones peaking on day 37. Some responding clones were detected in pre-infection memory, which suggested that pre-existing cross-reactive memory T cells had joined the SARS-CoV-2 response.

Input material: PBMCs or a T cell subset sorted from them (not recorded which). This receptor was obtained from an adult woman who had mild COVID-19 (a few samples of this study predate the infection). The sample titles of this study are shuffled in the database, so cell type and time point are left out; the donor was told from shared clones. This chain joins TRBV2 to TRBJ2-1, with TRBD1 as a weak D call on 6 bases. CDR3 sequence: CASSDWGQRSYNEQFF. Here is the DNA: TGTGCCAGCAGTGACTGGGGGCAGCGCTCCTACAATGAGCAGTTCTTC.